This T cell receptor (beta chain) emerged from a study of blood T cell repertoires in COVID-19. On the study more broadly: Donors in the United States, Italy and Spain gave samples during acute or convalescent COVID-19.

Turning to this clone: Other DNA sequences in the sample encode the same CDR3.

Original processing notes: Scientists estimated how many nucleated cells there were by amplifying reference gene primers. The repertoire was sequenced with immunoSEQ multiplex PCR; TCRdb's copy has only in-frame clones and lacks some. For V, J and clone size, that table is used; D and trimming come from the DNA. Of 84,000 or so clones in the sample, 83% are singletons; the top ten hold about 31%. Looked up from germline, CDR1 is SGHRS and CDR2 is YFSETQ. This CDR3 is 13 amino acids long. V lost 0 bases and J lost 0, with 2 bases in between. The receptor comes from a woman of 80 years or more with acute or convalescent COVID-19. The V and J genes are TRBV5-1 and TRBJ2-3; D not certain. Sequencing was carried out using peripheral blood. This chain's CDR3 is CASSLASTDTQYF. The CDR3, as DNA: TGCGCCAGCAGCTTGGCTAGCACAGATACGCAGTATTTT. The whole variable domain, filled in from reference TRBV5-1 and TRBJ2-3, reads KAGVTQTPRYLIKTRGQQVTLSCSPISGHRSVSWYQQTPGQGLQFLFEYFSETQRNKGNFPGRFSGRQFSNSRSEMNVSTLELGDSALYLCASSLASTDTQYFGPGTRLTVL.